The 8 T cell receptor beta chains listed next were all sequenced from one sample in a study of T cell changes during pregnancy in multiple sclerosis. Profiling relied on immunoSEQ multiplex PCR, and the TCRdb table lists in-frame clones only, not all of them. Of under 30,000 clones listed, around nine tenths are singletons. Sequenced material: CD4+ T cells from peripheral blood mononuclear cells, taken in the first trimester of pregnancy. The receptors here all came from a female donor in good health, enrolled as a control in a pregnancy study.

The chain links TRBV4-1 to TRBJ1-6; D gene uncertain. The germline gives CDR1 MGHRA, CDR2 YSYEKL. CDR3 length equals 15 residues. The germline V and J ends were trimmed by 4 bases and 7 bases, with 14 bases remaining between them. CDR3 sequence: CASSPWEVGNSPLHF. CDR3 coding DNA: TGCGCCAGCAGCCCATGGGAGGTGGGGAATTCACCCCTCCACTTT.

This chain links TRBV4-1 with TRBJ2-5; 9 bases fit TRBD2. The V gene end was trimmed by 0 bases and the J gene end by 4 bases; junction bases not matched to a gene: 3. The CDR3 has 15 amino acids. The germline V gene encodes CDR1 MGHRA and CDR2 YSYEKL. The DNA for the CDR3 is TGCGCCAGCAGCCAAGATAATAGCGGGGGAGAGACCCAGTACTTC. Translated, it gives CASSQDNSGGETQYF.

J is TRBJ2-2 and V is TRBV5-4; 9 bases are shared with TRBD1. After removal of 4 bases from V and 2 bases from J, the junction contained 6 bases not matched to a gene. There are 16 residues in the CDR3. Germline V gene lookup returns CDR1 SGHNT and CDR2 YYREEE (reference sequence). The CDR3 is CASSPPGQGNTGELFF. CDR3 coding DNA: TGTGCCAGCAGCCCCCCGGGACAGGGCAACACCGGGGAGCTGTTTTTT.

This rearrangement joins TRBV7-2 to TRBJ1-2; 10 nucleotides agree with TRBD1. V trimming: 5 bases; J trimming: 6 bases; junction bases outside the gene matches: 6. The germline V gene has CDR1 SGHTA and CDR2 FQGNSA. The CDR3 spans 14 residues. CDR3 residues: CASSRTGGIDGYTF. The CDR3, as DNA: TGTGCCAGCAGCCGGACAGGGGGAATCGATGGCTACACCTTC. Supplemented by reference TRBV7-2 and TRBJ1-2, the full variable domain reads GAGVSQSPSNKVTEKGKDVELRCDPISGHTALYWYRQSLGQGLEFLIYFQGNSAPDKSGLPSDRFSAERTGGSVSTLTIQRTQQEDSAVYLCASSRTGGIDGYTFGSGTRLTVV.

This clone was picked up one time. The chain uses TRBV14 and TRBJ2-3, with 10 bases aligning to TRBD2. The trim removed 4 bases at V and 2 bases at J, leaving 6 bases unmatched. CDR1 and CDR2 (germline): SGHDN, FVKESK. The CDR3 spans 16 residues. CDR3 nucleotides: TGTGCCAGCAGCCTCCCACTAGCGGGAAACACAGATACGCAGTATTTT. This encodes CASSLPLAGNTDTQYF.

This clone was observed once. This chain uses TRBV28 with TRBJ1-4; no reliable D call. This CDR3 is built from 14 residues. With 7 bases removed from V and 3 bases from J, the gap between germline ends came to 12 bases. Germline CDR1 is MDHEN and CDR2 is SYDVKM. The CDR3 loop is CASISWRPNEKLFF. The CDR3 DNA reads TGTGCCAGCATTTCGTGGCGGCCTAATGAAAAACTGTTTTTT.

Note on this clone: The junction does not match germline at one end; this may be a read error. This chain links TRBV18 with TRBJ2-1; the D gene is possibly TRBD1 (5 bases). The V gene's germline CDR1 is KGHSH and CDR2 LQKENI. This CDR3 is 13 amino acids long. CDR3 sequence reads: CASSLTTDNEQFF. CDR3 nucleotide sequence: TGTGCCAGCTCACTTACCACGGACAACGAGCAGTTCTTC.

This chain connects TRBV10-3 to TRBJ1-1; the match to TRBD1 covers 8 bases. This CDR3 has 16 residues. Germline values: CDR1 ENHRY, CDR2 SYGVKD. V lost 4 bases to trimming and J lost 1 base; unmatched junction nucleotides: 8. The CDR3 nucleotides read TGTGCCATCAGTGGCCCCCCACAGGGGGGGAACACTGAAGCTTTCTTT. It specifies CAISGPPQGGNTEAFF.